These 10 T cell receptor beta chains originate from one sample sequenced in a study of identical twins. TCRdb re-called the 5' RACE reads with MiXCR, one entry per CDR3 protein. The sample has a few hundred thousand distinct CDR3 sequences, around 9.7% seen once. The sequenced sample was naive T cells sorted from blood. These receptors all stem from a woman between 45 and 65 years old in good health.

The rearrangement joins TRBV19 to TRBJ1-3; D gene unclear. The CDR3 runs 14 residues. CDR1 LNHDA and CDR2 SQIVND come from the germline V gene (reference sequence). V was clipped by 5 bases and J by 8 bases, with 16 bases between them. The CDR3 loop is CASSAGPGRDTIYF. The CDR3 nucleotides read TGTGCCAGTAGTGCCGGCCCCGGGAGGGACACCATATATTTT.

The CDR3 is CASSERLVRSYNEQFF. The CDR3 nucleotides read TGTGCCAGCAGCGAAAGACTAGTACGGTCCTACAATGAGCAGTTCTTC. The rearrangement joins TRBV7-9 to TRBJ2-1; D might be TRBD2 (6 bases). CDR1 and CDR2 from the germline V gene are SEHNR and FQNEAQ (reference sequence). The V and J ends lost 5 bases and 1 base respectively, with 15 bases between them. The CDR3 covers 16 residues.

A word on this clonotype: The junction and the germline gene differ at one end; a read error may be behind it. The CDR3 coding sequence is TGTGCCAGCAGTGACCCGATTCATGGGTTC. Translated, it gives CASSDPIHGF. The chain joins TRBV6-4 to TRBJ2-5; D gene unclear. The CDR3 has 10 residues. Germline V gene sequence: CDR1 MRHNA, CDR2 SNTAGT.

This clonotype was detected only a few times. The V gene is TRBV5-1, the J gene TRBJ2-5, with D perhaps being TRBD1 or TRBD2 (5 bases each). Between the trimmed V and J ends, which lost 4 bases and 2 bases, there was a span of 9 bases. Per germline, CDR1 SGHRS and CDR2 YFSETQ. CDR3 length: 13 amino acids. As DNA, the CDR3 is TGCGCCAGCAGCCGGGACGATCAAGAGACCCAGTACTTC. It is translated as CASSRDDQETQYF.

The rearrangement joins TRBV6-1 to TRBJ2-1; D may be TRBD1 or TRBD2 (5 bases each). The germline gives CDR1 MNHNS, CDR2 SASEGT. V lost 8 bases, J lost 6 bases, and 23 bases lay in between. The CDR3 consists of 16 residues. The CDR3 DNA sequence: TGTGCCAGCCCCGCGCAGGGAGCGGTCAGTGTCAATGAGCAGTTCTTC. Translating gives CASPAQGAVSVNEQFF.

This clonotype was counted between two and nine times. V gene TRBV13 combines with J gene TRBJ2-2; possible D gene TRBD2, 6 bases. The CDR3 is made up of 15 amino acids. The germline V gene has CDR1 PRHDT and CDR2 FYEKMQ (reference sequence). The V gene lost 9 bases and the J gene lost 5 bases, with 19 bases spanning the gap. The CDR3: CASRLGGRRTGELFF. CDR3 coding DNA: TGTGCCAGTCGCCTCGGTGGGAGGAGGACCGGGGAGCTGTTTTTT.

This clonotype was counted between two and nine times. The chain recombines TRBV12-3 or TRBV12-4 with TRBJ2-5; TRBD1 matches at 7 bases. The CDR3 covers 15 residues. J lost 2 bases, V lost 5 bases, and 8 bases had no gene match. The CDR3 reads CASSPGQSSQETQYF. The CDR3 DNA is TGTGCCAGCAGTCCGGGACAGAGCTCTCAAGAGACCCAGTACTTC.

This clonotype was found a few times. V usage is TRBV27 and J usage is TRBJ2-1; D may correspond to TRBD1 or TRBD2 (5 bases each). Trimming stripped 11 bases from V and 5 bases from J, with 13 bases between. The CDR3 consists of 12 residues. Looked up from germline, CDR1 is MNHEY and CDR2 is SMNVEV (reference sequence). CDR3 in amino acids: CAASRGHNEQFF. The CDR3 DNA follows: TGTGCCGCTAGCCGGGGCCACAATGAGCAGTTCTTC.

The sample holds many counts of this clonotype. This chain uses TRBV12-3 or TRBV12-4 with TRBJ2-2, with 8 bases fitting TRBD1. Trimming at V came to 7 bases and at J to 5 bases, leaving 3 bases not matched to a gene. CDR3 length: 13 amino acids. The CDR3 sequence: CASNRQGTGELFF. Here the CDR3 DNA reads TGTGCCAGCAACAGACAGGGGACCGGGGAGCTGTTTTTT.

This clonotype was picked up many times. V is TRBV5-1 and J is TRBJ1-2, with D unclear. CDR1 is SGHRS, CDR2 YFSETQ, per germline. Between the trimmed V and J ends, which lost 4 bases and 2 bases, there was a span of 12 bases. The CDR3 sequence is 14 residues long. The CDR3 spells CASSLTLWNYGYTF. The DNA for the CDR3 is TGCGCCAGCAGCCTAACCCTTTGGAACTATGGCTACACCTTC.